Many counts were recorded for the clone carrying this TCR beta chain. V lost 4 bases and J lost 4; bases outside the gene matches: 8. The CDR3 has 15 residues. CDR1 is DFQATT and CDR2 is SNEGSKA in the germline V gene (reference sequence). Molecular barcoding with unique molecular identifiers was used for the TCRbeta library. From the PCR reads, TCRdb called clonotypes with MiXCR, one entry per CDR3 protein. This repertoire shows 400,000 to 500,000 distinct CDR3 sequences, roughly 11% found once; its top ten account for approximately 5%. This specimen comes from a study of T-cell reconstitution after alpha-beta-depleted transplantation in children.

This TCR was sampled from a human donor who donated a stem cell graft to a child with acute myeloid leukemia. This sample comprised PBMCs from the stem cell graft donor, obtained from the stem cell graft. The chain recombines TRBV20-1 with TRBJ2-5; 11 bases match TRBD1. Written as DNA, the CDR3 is TGCAGTGCTACTCCCGGGACAGGGGGATCAGAGACCCAGTACTTC. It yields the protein CSATPGTGGSETQYF.